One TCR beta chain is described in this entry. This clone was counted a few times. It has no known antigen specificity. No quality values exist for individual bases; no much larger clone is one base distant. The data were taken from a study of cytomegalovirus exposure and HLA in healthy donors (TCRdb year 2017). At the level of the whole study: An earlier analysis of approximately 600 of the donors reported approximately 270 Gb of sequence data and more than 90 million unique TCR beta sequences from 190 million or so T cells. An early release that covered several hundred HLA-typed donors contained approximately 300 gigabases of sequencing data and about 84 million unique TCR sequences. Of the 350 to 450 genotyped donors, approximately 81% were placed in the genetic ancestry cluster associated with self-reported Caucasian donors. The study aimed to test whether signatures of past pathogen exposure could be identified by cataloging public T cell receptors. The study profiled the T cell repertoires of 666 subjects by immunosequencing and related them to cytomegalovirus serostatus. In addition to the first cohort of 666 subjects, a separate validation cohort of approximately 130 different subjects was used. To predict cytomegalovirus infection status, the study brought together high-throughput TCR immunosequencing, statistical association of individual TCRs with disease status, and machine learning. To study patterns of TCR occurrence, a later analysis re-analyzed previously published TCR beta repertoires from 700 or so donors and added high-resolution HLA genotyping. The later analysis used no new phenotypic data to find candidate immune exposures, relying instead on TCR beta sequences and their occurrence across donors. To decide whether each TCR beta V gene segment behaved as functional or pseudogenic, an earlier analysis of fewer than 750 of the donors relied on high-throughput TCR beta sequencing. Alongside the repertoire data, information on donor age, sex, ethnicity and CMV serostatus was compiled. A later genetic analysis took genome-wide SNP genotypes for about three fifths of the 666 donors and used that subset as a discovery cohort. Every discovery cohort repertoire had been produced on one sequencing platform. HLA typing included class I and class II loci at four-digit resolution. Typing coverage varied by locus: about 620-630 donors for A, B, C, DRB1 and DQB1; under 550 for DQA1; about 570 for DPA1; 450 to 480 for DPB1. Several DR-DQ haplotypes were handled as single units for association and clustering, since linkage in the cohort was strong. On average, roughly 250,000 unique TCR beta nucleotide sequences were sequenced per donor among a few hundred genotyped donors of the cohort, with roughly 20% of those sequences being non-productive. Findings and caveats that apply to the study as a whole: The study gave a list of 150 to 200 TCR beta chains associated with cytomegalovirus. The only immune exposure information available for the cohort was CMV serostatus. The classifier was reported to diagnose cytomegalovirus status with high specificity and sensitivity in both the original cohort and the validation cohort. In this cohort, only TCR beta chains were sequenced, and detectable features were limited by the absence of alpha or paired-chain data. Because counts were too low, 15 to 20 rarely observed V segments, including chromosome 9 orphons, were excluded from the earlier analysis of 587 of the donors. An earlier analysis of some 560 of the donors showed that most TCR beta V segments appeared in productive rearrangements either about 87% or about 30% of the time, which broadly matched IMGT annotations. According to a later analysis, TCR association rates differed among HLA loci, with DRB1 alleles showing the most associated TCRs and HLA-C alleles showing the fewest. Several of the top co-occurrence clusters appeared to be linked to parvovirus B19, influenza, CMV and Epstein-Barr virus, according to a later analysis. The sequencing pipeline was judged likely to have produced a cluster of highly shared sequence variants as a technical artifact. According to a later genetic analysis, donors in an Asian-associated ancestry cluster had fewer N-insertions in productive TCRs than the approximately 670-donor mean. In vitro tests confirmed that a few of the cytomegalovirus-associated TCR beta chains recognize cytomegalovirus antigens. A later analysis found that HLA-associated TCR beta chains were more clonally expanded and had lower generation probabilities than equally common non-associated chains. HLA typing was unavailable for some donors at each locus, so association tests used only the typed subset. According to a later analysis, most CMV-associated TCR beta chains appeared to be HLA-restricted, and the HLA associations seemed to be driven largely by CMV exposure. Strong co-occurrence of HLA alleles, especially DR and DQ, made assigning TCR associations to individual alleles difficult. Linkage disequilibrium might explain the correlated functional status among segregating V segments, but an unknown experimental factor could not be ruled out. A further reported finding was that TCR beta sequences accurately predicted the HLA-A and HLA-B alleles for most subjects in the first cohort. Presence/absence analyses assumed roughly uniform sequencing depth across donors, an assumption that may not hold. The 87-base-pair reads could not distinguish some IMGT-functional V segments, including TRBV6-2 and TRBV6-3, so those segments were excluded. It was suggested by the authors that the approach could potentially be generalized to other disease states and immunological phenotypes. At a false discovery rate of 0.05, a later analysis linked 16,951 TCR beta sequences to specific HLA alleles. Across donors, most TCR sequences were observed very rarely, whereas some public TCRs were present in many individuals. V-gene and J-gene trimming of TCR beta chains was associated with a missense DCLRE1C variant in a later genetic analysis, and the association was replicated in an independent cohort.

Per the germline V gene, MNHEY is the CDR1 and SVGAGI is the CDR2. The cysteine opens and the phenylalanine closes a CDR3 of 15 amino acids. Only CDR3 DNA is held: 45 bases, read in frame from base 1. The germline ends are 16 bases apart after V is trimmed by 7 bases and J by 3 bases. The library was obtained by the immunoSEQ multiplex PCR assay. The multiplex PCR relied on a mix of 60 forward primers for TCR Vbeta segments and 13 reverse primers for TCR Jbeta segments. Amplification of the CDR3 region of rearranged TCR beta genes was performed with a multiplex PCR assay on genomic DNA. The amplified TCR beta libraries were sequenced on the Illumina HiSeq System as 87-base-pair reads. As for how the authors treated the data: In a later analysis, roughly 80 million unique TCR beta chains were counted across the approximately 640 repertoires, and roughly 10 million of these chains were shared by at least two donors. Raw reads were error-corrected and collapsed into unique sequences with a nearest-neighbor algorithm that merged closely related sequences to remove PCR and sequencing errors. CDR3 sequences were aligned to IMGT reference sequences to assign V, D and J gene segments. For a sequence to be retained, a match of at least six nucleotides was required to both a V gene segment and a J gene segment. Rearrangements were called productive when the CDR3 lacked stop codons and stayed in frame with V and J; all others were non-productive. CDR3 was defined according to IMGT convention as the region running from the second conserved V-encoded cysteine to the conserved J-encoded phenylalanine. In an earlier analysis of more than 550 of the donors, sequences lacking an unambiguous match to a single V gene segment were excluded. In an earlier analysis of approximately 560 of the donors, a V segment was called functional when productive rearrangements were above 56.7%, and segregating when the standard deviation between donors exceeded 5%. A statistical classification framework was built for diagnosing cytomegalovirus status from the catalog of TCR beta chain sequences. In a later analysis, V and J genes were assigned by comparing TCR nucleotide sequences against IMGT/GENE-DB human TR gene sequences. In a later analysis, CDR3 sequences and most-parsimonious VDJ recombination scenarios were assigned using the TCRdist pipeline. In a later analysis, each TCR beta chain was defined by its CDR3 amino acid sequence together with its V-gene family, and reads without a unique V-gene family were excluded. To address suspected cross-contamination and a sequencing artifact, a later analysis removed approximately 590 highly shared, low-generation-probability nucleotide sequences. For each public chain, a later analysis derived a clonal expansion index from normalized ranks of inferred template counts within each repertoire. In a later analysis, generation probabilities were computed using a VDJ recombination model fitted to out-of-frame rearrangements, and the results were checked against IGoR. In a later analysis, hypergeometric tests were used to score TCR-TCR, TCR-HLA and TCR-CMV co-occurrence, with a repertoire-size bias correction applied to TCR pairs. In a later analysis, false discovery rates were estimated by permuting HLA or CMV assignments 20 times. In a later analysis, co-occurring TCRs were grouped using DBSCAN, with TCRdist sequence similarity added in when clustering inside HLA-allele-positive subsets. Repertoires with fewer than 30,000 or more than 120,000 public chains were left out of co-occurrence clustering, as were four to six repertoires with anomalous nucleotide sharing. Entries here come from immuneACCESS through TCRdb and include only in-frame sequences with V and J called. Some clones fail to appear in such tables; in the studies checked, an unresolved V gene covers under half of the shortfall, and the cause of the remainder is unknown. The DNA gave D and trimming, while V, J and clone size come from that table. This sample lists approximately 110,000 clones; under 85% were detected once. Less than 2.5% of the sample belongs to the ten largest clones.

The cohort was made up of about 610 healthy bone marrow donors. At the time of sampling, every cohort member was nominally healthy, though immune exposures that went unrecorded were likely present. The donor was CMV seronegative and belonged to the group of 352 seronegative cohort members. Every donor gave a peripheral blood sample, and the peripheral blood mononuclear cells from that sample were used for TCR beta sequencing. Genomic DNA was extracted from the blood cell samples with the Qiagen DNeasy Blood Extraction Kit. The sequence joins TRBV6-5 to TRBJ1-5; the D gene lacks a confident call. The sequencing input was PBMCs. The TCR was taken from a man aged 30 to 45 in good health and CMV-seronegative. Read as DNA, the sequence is TGTGCCAGCACTCTATCGCCCGGGTCCAATCAGCCCCAGCATTTT. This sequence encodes CASTLSPGSNQPQHF.